In this sample, the clone carrying this TCR beta chain turned up a few times. The length of the CDR3 is 20 residues. CDR1 MGHRA and CDR2 YSYEKL come from the germline V gene. With 4 bases clipped from V and 0 bases from J, the junction kept 18 bases outside the gene matches. This sample is drawn from a study of T cells after yellow fever vaccination. TCRdb fed the 5' RACE reads into MiXCR, producing one record per CDR3 protein. The sample contains about 220,000 distinct CDR3 sequences, around 6.7% of which appear only once. The source material was CD4+ T cells sorted from PBMCs, sampled on the day of the yellow fever booster vaccination. The receptor comes from a man aged 25-40 years who received the YFV17D yellow fever vaccine. The chain carries TRBV4-1 and TRBJ1-1; the match to TRBD1 covers 9 bases. The CDR3 is CASSRMRVGDRGVVNTEAFF. For the CDR3, the DNA is TGCGCCAGCAGCCGTATGAGGGTGGGAGACAGGGGGGTTGTGAACACTGAAGCTTTCTTT.